The clone carrying this T cell receptor beta chain turned up a few times. The data were produced by immunoSEQ multiplex PCR, yet TCRdb's version contains in-frame clones alone and is incomplete. The sample includes about 62,000 clones, around 94% seen only once; the top ten take roughly 1.5%. This record belongs to a study of preoperative IRX-2 immunotherapy in early breast cancer. Treatment in this sample: preoperative locoregional IRX-2 cytokine immunotherapy. Samples came from a phase Ib trial of preoperative locoregional IRX-2 cytokine immunotherapy. The receptor was isolated from a human donor with breast cancer. The specimen was obtained from a patient treated with IRX-2 immunotherapy.

CDR3 residues: CASSISTPYPHQPQHF. The CDR3 DNA follows: TGTGCCAGCTCAATCAGCACCCCATACCCCCATCAGCCCCAGCATTTT. V is TRBV18 and J is TRBJ1-5; D is unresolved. This CDR3 has 16 residues. V was shortened by 5 bases and J by 5 bases, with 19 bases between the two germline ends. Germline-derived CDR1 and CDR2 are KGHSH and LQKENI. The full variable domain, in which reference TRBV18 and TRBJ1-5 provide the parts outside the CDR3, is NAGVMQNPRHLVRRRGQEARLRCSPMKGHSHVYWYRQLPEEGLKFMVYLQKENIIDESGMPKERFSAEFPKEGPSILRIQQVVRGDSAAYFCASSISTPYPHQPQHFGDGTRLSIL.